These 32 T cell receptor beta chains came from one sample sequenced in a study of CD8+ T cells in alopecia areata. Sample treatment: oral pan-JAK inhibitor, 5-10 mg twice daily. Extracted from the samples, RNA was reverse transcribed into cDNA to serve as the sequencing template. Clones were sequenced by immunoSEQ multiplex PCR, and TCRdb holds only the in-frame ones, with some missing. The table lists about 160,000 clones, about three fifths of them singletons, with around 0.9% in the top ten. Sequencing was performed on CD4+ T cells sorted from blood, taken at week 4, from a patient treated with tofacitinib. These receptors came from a human donor with alopecia areata.

This clone appeared a few times. The chain links TRBV10-3 to TRBJ2-7; D may be TRBD1 (5 bases). This CDR3 comprises 12 residues. Trimming removed 4 bases from V and 2 bases from J, with 6 bases in between. CDR1 ENHRY and CDR2 SYGVKD come from the germline V gene. DNA for the CDR3: TGTGCCATCAGTGGGACAACCTACGAGCAGTACTTC. This sequence encodes CAISGTTYEQYF.

Details on this clone: The sample holds other DNA sequences that translate to the same CDR3. This chain links TRBV30 with TRBJ1-6; TRBD1 might be the D (6 bases). Germline V gene sequence: CDR1 GTSNPN, CDR2 SVGIG (reference sequence). The CDR3 has 13 amino acids. V lost 0 bases and J lost 7, with 7 bases in between. This CDR3 is CAWSVDRNSPLHF. The DNA for the CDR3 is TGTGCCTGGAGTGTGGACAGAAATTCACCCCTCCACTTT.

This clone was recorded only once. The V call is TRBV4-1, the J call TRBJ2-5, with 11 bases that match TRBD2. Germline V gives CDR1 MGHRA, CDR2 YSYEKL. J lost 3 bases, V lost 4 bases, and 10 bases had no gene match. The length of the CDR3 is 17 residues. CDR3 sequence reads: CASSLNPGLAEEETQYF. CDR3 DNA: TGCGCCAGCAGCCTCAACCCGGGACTAGCGGAAGAAGAGACCCAGTACTTC.

The CDR3 nucleotides read TGTGCCTGGAGTCCCATGATAGCGGGGATGGGGAGCACAGATACGCAGTATTTT. It translates to CAWSPMIAGMGSTDTQYF. The chain carries TRBV30 and TRBJ2-3; 8 positions match TRBD2. The CDR3 is 18 residues long. Per germline, CDR1 GTSNPN and CDR2 SVGIG (reference sequence). Unmatched junction bases numbered 13, after V lost 2 bases and J lost 0 bases.

The V and J genes are TRBV5-6 and TRBJ2-1; a weak D match, TRBD2 (6 bases). This CDR3 region has 13 residues. CDR1 and CDR2 (germline): SGHDT, YYEEEE. The V end was cut by 0 bases, the J end by 7 bases, with 8 bases between. The CDR3 nucleotides are TGTGCCAGCAGCTTGGTTGGGGGGAATGAGCAGTTCTTC. This gives the protein CASSLVGGNEQFF.

Details on this clone: Other nucleotide sequences from this sample produce the same CDR3. The V gene is TRBV9, the J gene TRBJ2-1; unclear D gene. Germline V lookup: CDR1 SGDLS, CDR2 YYNGEE. The CDR3 covers 14 residues. Trimming took 1 base from V and 0 from J, leaving 5 bases between them. The CDR3 sequence: CASSVSSSYNEQFF. CDR3 nucleotides: TGTGCCAGCAGCGTATCTAGCTCCTACAATGAGCAGTTCTTC.

This clone was recorded a few times. V gene TRBV2 combines with J gene TRBJ2-7; a possible D gene is TRBD1 (6 bases). This CDR3 spans 13 amino acids. V lost 8 bases, J lost 4 bases, and 15 bases lay in between. Germline CDR1 and CDR2: SNHLY and FYNNEI. CDR3 bases: TGTGCCAGCGTGCAGGGGCTGGTGTACGAGCAGTACTTC. Its translation: CASVQGLVYEQYF. The whole variable domain, remainder taken from reference TRBV2 and TRBJ2-7, is EPEVTQTPSHQVTQMGQEVILRCVPISNHLYFYWYRQILGQKVEFLVSFYNNEISEKSEIFDDQFSVERPDGSNFTLKIRSTKLEDSAMYFCASVQGLVYEQYFGPGTRLTVT.

Concerning this clone itself: A read error may account for a junction end that differs from germline. CDR3 loop: CSGPNGTSKSDF. The CDR3, as DNA: TGCAGCGGGCCGAACGGGACCTCCAAATCCGATTTT. The chain has TRBV29-1 and TRBJ2-3; D may be TRBD1 or TRBD2 (5 bases each). Germline assignment: CDR1 SQVTM and CDR2 ANQGSEA. The CDR3 loop spans 12 amino acids.

CDR3 in DNA: TGTGCCTGGAGTGTACGAGAGGGGCAGCCCCAGCATTTT. It is translated as CAWSVREGQPQHF. This chain uses TRBV30 with TRBJ1-5, with D perhaps matching TRBD1 (5 bases). With 0 bases removed from V and 7 bases from J, the gap between germline ends came to 10 bases. Germline V gives CDR1 GTSNPN, CDR2 SVGIG (reference sequence). This CDR3 spans 13 amino acids.

This clone showed up just a few times. This chain links TRBV5-1 with TRBJ1-1; TRBD1 matches at 7 bases. The CDR3 extends over 13 amino acids. The trim removed 4 bases at V and 4 bases at J, leaving 4 bases unmatched. Germline assignment: CDR1 SGHRS and CDR2 YFSETQ. The CDR3 region is CASSAGQATEAFF. The DNA of the CDR3 is TGCGCCAGCAGCGCCGGACAGGCCACTGAAGCTTTCTTT.

V and J are TRBV29-1 and TRBJ2-5; perhaps D is TRBD1 or TRBD2 (6 bases each). Germline assignment: CDR1 SQVTM and CDR2 ANQGSEA. This CDR3 comprises 14 residues. V was cut by 7 bases and J by 2 bases, with 17 bases left in between. The CDR3 nucleotides read TGCAGCGCGATTGATACAGGGACTCAAGAGACCCAGTACTTC. Translating it yields CSAIDTGTQETQYF.

This chain joins TRBV6-5 and TRBJ2-7; D is uncertain. The CDR3 is 12 amino acids. Trimming left V 6 bases short and J 4 bases short, with 10 bases between. Germline assignment: CDR1 MNHEY and CDR2 SVGAGI. The CDR3 coding sequence is TGTGCCAGCAGCCCTCAGGTGTACGAGCAGTACTTC. This codes for CASSPQVYEQYF.

This clone was observed a handful of times. The chain links TRBV29-1 to TRBJ2-6; D not certain. The germline V gene has CDR1 SQVTM and CDR2 ANQGSEA. The CDR3 is 14 residues long. The V gene lost 1 base and the J gene lost 9 bases, with 13 bases spanning the gap. The CDR3 sequence: CSVEVGGSLNVLTF. CDR3 bases: TGCAGCGTTGAAGTCGGCGGCTCTCTCAACGTCCTGACTTTC. Drawing the rest from reference TRBV29-1 and TRBJ2-6, the complete variable domain is SAVISQKPSRDICQRGTSLTIQCQVDSQVTMMFWYRQQPGQSLTLIATANQGSEATYESGFVIDKFPISRPNLTFSTLTVSNMSPEDSSIYLCSVEVGGSLNVLTFGAGSRLTVL.

The chain is built from TRBV5-1 and TRBJ2-2; 7 nucleotides align to TRBD1. Per the germline V gene, CDR1 is SGHRS and CDR2 is YFSETQ. The J segment lost 0 bases and the V segment lost 4 bases, leaving 3 bases of the junction unmatched. The CDR3 length is 15 residues. DNA for the CDR3: TGCGCCAGCAGCCCTGACAGGGCGAACACCGGGGAGCTGTTTTTT. This sequence encodes CASSPDRANTGELFF.

The rearrangement joins TRBV6-1 to TRBJ2-1; tentatively, D is TRBD1 (6 bases). This CDR3 has 14 residues. V was cut by 4 bases and J by 7 bases, with 14 bases left in between. Germline V gene sequence: CDR1 MNHNS, CDR2 SASEGT. The CDR3 here is CASSAQTGLNEQFF. The CDR3 coding sequence is TGTGCCAGCAGTGCCCAGACAGGTCTTAATGAGCAGTTCTTC.

The V gene is TRBV7-9, the J gene TRBJ2-3, with D perhaps matching TRBD1 or TRBD2 (5 bases each). CDR3 size: 14 residues. CDR1 SEHNR and CDR2 FQNEAQ come from the germline V gene (reference sequence). Trimming left V 1 base short and J 6 bases short, with 11 bases between. CDR3 sequence (DNA): TGTGCCAGCAGCTTAGACGGGGCGGCGGATACGCAGTATTTT. Translated, it gives CASSLDGAADTQYF.

In its sample, this clone was seen once. This rearrangement joins TRBV7-2 to TRBJ2-2, with a tentative D call TRBD1 (5 bases). V was shortened by 6 bases and J by 3 bases, with 5 bases between the two germline ends. The CDR3 length is 12 residues. CDR1 and CDR2 (germline): SGHTA, FQGNSA. The CDR3 here is CASRQDTGELFF. CDR3 DNA sequence: TGTGCCAGCAGACAGGACACCGGGGAGCTGTTTTTT.

The genes are TRBV4-1 and TRBJ2-7; TRBD1 matches 7 bases. CDR1 MGHRA and CDR2 YSYEKL come from the germline V gene. V shed 0 bases and J 8 bases; nucleotides not matched to a gene: 10. This CDR3 is built from 15 residues. The chain's CDR3 is CASSQDPADREKQYF. The CDR3 nucleotides read TGCGCCAGCAGCCAAGATCCGGCAGACAGGGAAAAGCAGTACTTC.

V is TRBV2 and J is TRBJ1-5; D ambiguous. The CDR3 has 13 residues. Trimming took 4 bases from V and 3 from J, leaving 7 bases between them. Germline V gives CDR1 SNHLY, CDR2 FYNNEI. As DNA, the CDR3 is TGTGCCAGCAGTGGACGGAACAATCAGCCCCAGCATTTT. Translated: CASSGRNNQPQHF.

A single count supports this clone. The chain links TRBV6-5 to TRBJ2-5; 8 bases line up with TRBD1. Germline lookup yields CDR1 MNHEY and CDR2 SVGAGI. V was pared by 10 bases and J by 2 bases, with 12 bases of the junction left unmatched. This CDR3 has 15 amino acids. In nucleotides, the CDR3 is TGTGCCACTCGCCTCGACAGGGGATGGCAAGAGACCCAGTACTTC. Translating gives CATRLDRGWQETQYF.

The gene calls are TRBV30 and TRBJ2-1; 8 nucleotides match TRBD1. The CDR3 has 13 amino acids. Germline CDR1 reads GTSNPN; CDR2 reads SVGIG (reference sequence). Trimming took 4 bases from V and 8 from J; bases not matched to a gene: 7. CDR3 in DNA: TGTGCCTGGAAGGTACAGGGGGATGATGAGCAGTTCTTC. Amino acid sequence: CAWKVQGDDEQFF.

This sequence joins TRBV7-2 and TRBJ2-7, with D possibly being TRBD1 (5 bases). This CDR3 region has 15 residues. Trimming pared 4 bases from V and 0 bases from J, leaving 13 bases between. Germline-derived CDR1 and CDR2 are SGHTA and FQGNSA. The CDR3 is CASSSSRASSYEQYF. The CDR3 DNA reads as TGTGCCAGCAGCTCAAGCAGGGCAAGCTCCTACGAGCAGTACTTC.

The chain couples TRBV13 to TRBJ2-7; 11 positions agree with TRBD1. The germline V gene has CDR1 PRHDT and CDR2 FYEKMQ (reference sequence). The CDR3 contains 14 residues. The ends lost 5 bases at V and 4 bases at J; junction bases unmatched: 4. For the CDR3, the DNA is TGTGCCAGCAGCCCCCGGGACAGGGGGTACGAGCAGTACTTC. Encoded protein: CASSPRDRGYEQYF.

The V call is TRBV29-1, the J call TRBJ2-1; D may be TRBD1 (5 bases). The CDR3 has 10 residues. Germline values: CDR1 SQVTM, CDR2 ANQGSEA. V dropped 7 bases and J dropped 5 bases, with 6 bases sitting between them. This CDR3 reads CSGRDNEQFF. The CDR3 region has the DNA TGCAGCGGCAGGGACAATGAGCAGTTCTTC.

This chain connects TRBV30 to TRBJ1-3, with TRBD1 matching over 7 bases. There are 14 residues in the CDR3. V was clipped by 1 base and J by 5 bases; unmatched bases: 5. Germline V gene lookup returns CDR1 GTSNPN and CDR2 SVGIG (reference sequence). The CDR3 loop reads CAWSEGTVRNTIYF. Written as DNA, the CDR3 is TGTGCCTGGAGTGAGGGGACAGTAAGAAACACCATATATTTT.

This clone was recorded once. A junction end diverges from the germline sequence, so it may reflect a read error. The chain couples TRBV7-7 to TRBJ2-3; D gene unclear. The CDR3 has 15 amino acids. Germline V gene lookup returns CDR1 SSHAT and CDR2 FNYEAQ (reference sequence). In nucleotides, the CDR3 is TGTGCTAGCAGCTTAGGTGGTCCCCGCACAGATACGCAGTATTTT. Translation: CASSLGGPRTDTQYF.

In this sample, this clone turned up a few times. The rearrangement joins TRBV29-1 to TRBJ1-2; D gene unclear. V lost 3 bases and J lost 4, with 9 bases in between. The length of the CDR3 is 12 residues. Germline V gene sequence: CDR1 SQVTM, CDR2 ANQGSEA. The CDR3 DNA follows: TGCAGCGTTGATACGTGGGCCTATGGCTACACCTTC. Translation gives CSVDTWAYGYTF.

V is TRBV29-1 and J is TRBJ2-5; 8 bases agree with TRBD1. The germline CDR1 and CDR2 sequences are SQVTM and ANQGSEA. The CDR3 totals 13 residues. J was trimmed by 4 bases and V by 4 bases; bases with no gene match: 5. The CDR3 sequence is CSVADRAGETQYF. DNA for the CDR3: TGCAGCGTTGCGGACAGGGCAGGAGAGACCCAGTACTTC.

A few counts support this clone. The genes are TRBV11-1 and TRBJ2-5; a weak D match, TRBD1 (6 bases). The CDR3 runs 15 residues. From germline, CDR1 is SGHAT and CDR2 FQDESV (reference sequence). Trimming took 5 bases from V and 5 from J, leaving 18 bases between them. CDR3 bases: TGTGCCAGCAGCCAGAACAGGGTACTCGGGGAGACCCAGTACTTC. Translation: CASSQNRVLGETQYF.

The chain uses TRBV27 and TRBJ1-4, with TRBD1 as a possible D gene (6 bases). Trimming removed 5 bases at V and 0 bases at J, with 19 bases between. The germline V gene has CDR1 MNHEY and CDR2 SMNVEV (reference sequence). There are 18 residues in the CDR3. In DNA form, the CDR3 reads TGTGCCAGCAGTACCATGCCCAGGGGAGGCACAACTAATGAAAAACTGTTTTTT. Translation gives CASSTMPRGGTTNEKLFF.

The chain recombines TRBV7-2 with TRBJ1-2; 7 bases map to TRBD1. From germline, CDR1 is SGHTA and CDR2 FQGNSA. The CDR3 consists of 15 residues. V was pared by 0 bases and J by 5 bases, with 6 bases of the junction left unmatched. CDR3 amino acids: CASSLAGQVLYGYTF. CDR3 DNA sequence: TGTGCCAGCAGCTTAGCAGGACAGGTGCTATATGGCTACACCTTC.

This clone was found once. The chain links TRBV30 to TRBJ1-6; possible D gene TRBD1, 6 bases. V lost 4 bases and J lost 6, with 19 bases in between. This CDR3 is 16 amino acids long. CDR1 GTSNPN and CDR2 SVGIG come from the germline V gene (reference sequence). This CDR3 is CAWTGPGQNLNSPLHF. In DNA, the CDR3 is TGTGCCTGGACCGGACCGGGACAAAATCTTAATTCACCCCTCCACTTT. The variable domain in full, with the rest retrieved from reference TRBV30 and TRBJ1-6, is SQTIHQWPATLVQPVGSPLSLECTVEGTSNPNLYWYRQAAGRGLQLLFYSVGIGQISSEVPQNLSASRPQDRQFILSSKKLLLSDSGFYLCAWTGPGQNLNSPLHFGNGTRLTVT.